This TCR beta chain is drawn from a study of T cells in Graves' hyperthyroidism and ophthalmopathy. Study conclusions and caveats: Expanded thyroid clonotypes (above 0.001) were mostly also found in blood.

It was uncontrolled infection, other autoimmune disease, pregnancy or lactation that excluded patients. The diagnoses drew upon clinical symptoms, serum thyroxine and TRAb, thyroid ultrasound and orbital computed tomography. Each 10 ml fresh peripheral blood draw supplied the PBMCs. This clonotype was counted at least ten times. Its antigen remains unknown. Researchers amplified the TCR beta CDR3 regions from RNA transcripts. HTBI primers were the set used in a first-round RT-PCR of the TCR CDR3. TCRdb passed the multiplex PCR reads through MiXCR, listing each CDR3 protein once. There are roughly 500,000 distinct CDR3 sequences in the sample; around 24% occur only once, and over 9% lies in the top ten. V was cut by 2 bases and J by 5 bases, with 18 bases left in between. Germline-derived CDR1 and CDR2 are DFQATT and SNEGSKA (reference sequence). The CDR3 sequence is 15 residues long.

The sequenced sample consisted of blood. The TCR was taken from a woman in her thirties with Graves' ophthalmopathy. The chain couples TRBV20-1 to TRBJ2-5; D is unresolved. The CDR3 loop reads CSARMVAGVTETQYF. CDR3 nucleotide sequence: TGCAGTGCTAGAATGGTGGCTGGCGTCACTGAGACCCAGTACTTC.